Listed here is a single T cell receptor (beta chain). The antigen is unknown. CDR1 is SNHLY and CDR2 is FYNNEI in the germline V gene. This CDR3 is 14 amino acids long. The germline V and J ends were trimmed by 4 bases and 2 bases, with 12 bases remaining between them. The source of the sample is a study of T-cell reconstitution after alpha-beta-depleted transplantation in children. Library preparation (for TCRbeta) was performed with unique molecular identifiers. TCRdb re-analysed the PCR reads in MiXCR, keeping a single row per CDR3 protein. The data hold 450,000 to 600,000 distinct CDR3 sequences, with about 11% observed a single time. Study-level findings and limits: After one year, T-cell counts and TCRbeta diversity mostly came from new T cells.

The sequence was collected from a child aged 2-15 years with inherited bone marrow failure, due to receive a stem cell transplant. The rearrangement links TRBV2 to TRBJ2-7; D unresolved. The sample was PBMCs, taken before TCRalphabeta/CD19-depleted stem cell transplant. CDR3 in DNA: TGTGCCAGCAGTGTGGACCAAGAGGCCTACGAGCAGTACTTC. Its translation: CASSVDQEAYEQYF.